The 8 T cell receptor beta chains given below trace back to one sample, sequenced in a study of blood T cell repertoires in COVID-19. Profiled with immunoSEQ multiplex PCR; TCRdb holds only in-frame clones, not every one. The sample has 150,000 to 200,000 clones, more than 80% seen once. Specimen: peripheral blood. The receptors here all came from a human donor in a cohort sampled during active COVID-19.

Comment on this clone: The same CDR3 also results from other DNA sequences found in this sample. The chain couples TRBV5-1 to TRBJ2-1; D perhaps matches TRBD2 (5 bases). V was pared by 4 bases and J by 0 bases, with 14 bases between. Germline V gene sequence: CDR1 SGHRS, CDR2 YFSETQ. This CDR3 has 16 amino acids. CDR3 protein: CASSLSGSSSYNEQFF. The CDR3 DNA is TGCGCCAGCAGCCTTTCGGGGAGTAGCTCCTACAATGAGCAGTTCTTC.

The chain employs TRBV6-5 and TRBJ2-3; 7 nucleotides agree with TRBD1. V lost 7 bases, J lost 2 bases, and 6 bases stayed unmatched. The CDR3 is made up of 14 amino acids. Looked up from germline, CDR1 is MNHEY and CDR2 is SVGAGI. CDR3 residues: CASNTGTDTDTQYF. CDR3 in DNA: TGTGCCAGCAACACCGGGACAGACACAGATACGCAGTATTTT.

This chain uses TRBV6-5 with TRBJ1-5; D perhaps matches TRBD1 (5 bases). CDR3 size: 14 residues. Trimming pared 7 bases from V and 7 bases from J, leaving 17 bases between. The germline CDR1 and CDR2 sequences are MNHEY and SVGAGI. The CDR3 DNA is TGTGCCAGCAAAAAAAGGAGGGACTTGCAGCCCCAGCATTTT. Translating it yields CASKKRRDLQPQHF.

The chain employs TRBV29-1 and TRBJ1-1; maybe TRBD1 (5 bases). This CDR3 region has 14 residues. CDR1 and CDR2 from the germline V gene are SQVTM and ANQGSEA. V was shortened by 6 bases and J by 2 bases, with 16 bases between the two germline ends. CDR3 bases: TGCAGCGTAGCCAAGGAACAGGTAAACACTGAAGCTTTCTTT. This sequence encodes CSVAKEQVNTEAFF.

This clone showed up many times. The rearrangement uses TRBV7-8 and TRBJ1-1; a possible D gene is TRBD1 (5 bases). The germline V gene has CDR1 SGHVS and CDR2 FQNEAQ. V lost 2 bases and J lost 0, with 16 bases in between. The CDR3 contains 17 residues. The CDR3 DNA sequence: TGTGCCAGCAGCTTATCTTACAGGAGAAGCATGAACACTGAAGCTTTCTTT. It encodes CASSLSYRRSMNTEAFF.

CDR3 amino acids: CASSTRTRYEQYF. The CDR3 DNA reads TGTGCCAGCAGCACCCGGACTAGGTACGAGCAGTACTTC. This sequence joins TRBV21-1 and TRBJ2-7; TRBD2 reflects the table's D call only, with no check against the DNA. TRBV21-1 represents a pseudogene. The CDR3 sequence is 13 residues long.

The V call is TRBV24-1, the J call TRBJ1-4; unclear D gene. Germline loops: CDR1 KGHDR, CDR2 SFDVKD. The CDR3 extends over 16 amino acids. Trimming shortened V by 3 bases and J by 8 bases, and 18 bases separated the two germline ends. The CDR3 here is CATSDDATIAAEKLFF. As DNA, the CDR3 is TGTGCCACCAGTGATGATGCTACAATCGCGGCCGAAAAACTGTTTTTT.

The CDR3 DNA reads TGTGCCAGCAGCCAATTAGGGGGAGATAACTATGGCTACACCTTC. Protein product: CASSQLGGDNYGYTF. The genes are TRBV16 and TRBJ1-2; a possible D gene is TRBD1 (6 bases). This CDR3 is 15 amino acids long. Germline CDR1 KGHSY, CDR2 FQNENV. V dropped 1 base and J dropped 1 base, with 10 bases sitting between them.